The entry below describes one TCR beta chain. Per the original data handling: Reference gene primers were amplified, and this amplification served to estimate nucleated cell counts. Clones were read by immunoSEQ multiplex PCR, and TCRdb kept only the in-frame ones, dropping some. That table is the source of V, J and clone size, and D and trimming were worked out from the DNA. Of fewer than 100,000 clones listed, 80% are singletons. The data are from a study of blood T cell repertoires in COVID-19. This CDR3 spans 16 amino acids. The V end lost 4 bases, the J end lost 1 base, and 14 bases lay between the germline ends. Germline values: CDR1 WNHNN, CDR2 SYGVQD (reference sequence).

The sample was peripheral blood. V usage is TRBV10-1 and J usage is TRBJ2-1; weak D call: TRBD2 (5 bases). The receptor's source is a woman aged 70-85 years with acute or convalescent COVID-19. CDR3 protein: CASSGRWTGSYNEQFF. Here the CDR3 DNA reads TGCGCCAGCAGTGGCCGCTGGACTGGTTCCTACAATGAGCAGTTCTTC.